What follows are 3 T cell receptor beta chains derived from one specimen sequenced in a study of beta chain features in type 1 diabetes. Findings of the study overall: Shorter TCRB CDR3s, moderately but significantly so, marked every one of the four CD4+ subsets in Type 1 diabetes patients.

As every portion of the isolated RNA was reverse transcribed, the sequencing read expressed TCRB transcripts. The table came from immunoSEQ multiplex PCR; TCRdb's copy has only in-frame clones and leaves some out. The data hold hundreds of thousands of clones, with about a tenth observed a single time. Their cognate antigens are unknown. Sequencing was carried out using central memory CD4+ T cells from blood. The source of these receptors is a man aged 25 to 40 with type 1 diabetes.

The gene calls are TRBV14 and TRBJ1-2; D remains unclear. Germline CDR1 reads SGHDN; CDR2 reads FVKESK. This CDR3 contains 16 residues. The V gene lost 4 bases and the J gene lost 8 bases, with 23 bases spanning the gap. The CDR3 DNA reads TGTGCCAGCAGCCTCCGGACGGACTCTGCCGAGGGAGGCTACACCTTC. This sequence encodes CASSLRTDSAEGGYTF.

This CDR3 reads CASSYGASGEKLFF. The CDR3 DNA is TGCGCCAGCAGCTACGGGGCTTCGGGGGAAAAACTGTTTTTT. The chain is built from TRBV5-1 and TRBJ1-4; tentatively, D is TRBD1 (5 bases). The CDR3 extends over 14 amino acids. The germline CDR1 and CDR2 sequences are SGHRS and YFSETQ. V was trimmed by 3 bases and J by 8 bases, leaving 14 bases between them.

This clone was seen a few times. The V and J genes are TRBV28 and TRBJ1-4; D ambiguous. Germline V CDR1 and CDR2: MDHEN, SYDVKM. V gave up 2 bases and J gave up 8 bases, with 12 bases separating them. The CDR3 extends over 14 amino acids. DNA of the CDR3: TGTGCCAGCAGTTTAGATTCGGGCCAGGAAAAACTGTTTTTT. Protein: CASSLDSGQEKLFF.